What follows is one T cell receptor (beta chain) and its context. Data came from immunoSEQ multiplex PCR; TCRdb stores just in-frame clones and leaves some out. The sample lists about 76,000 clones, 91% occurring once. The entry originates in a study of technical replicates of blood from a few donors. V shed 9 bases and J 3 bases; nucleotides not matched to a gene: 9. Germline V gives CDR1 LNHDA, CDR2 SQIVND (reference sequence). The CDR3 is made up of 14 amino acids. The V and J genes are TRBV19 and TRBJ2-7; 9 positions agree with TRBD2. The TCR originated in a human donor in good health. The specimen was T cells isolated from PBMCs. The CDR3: CASARGSGSYEQYF. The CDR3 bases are TGTGCCAGCGCACGGGGTAGCGGGAGCTACGAGCAGTACTTC.